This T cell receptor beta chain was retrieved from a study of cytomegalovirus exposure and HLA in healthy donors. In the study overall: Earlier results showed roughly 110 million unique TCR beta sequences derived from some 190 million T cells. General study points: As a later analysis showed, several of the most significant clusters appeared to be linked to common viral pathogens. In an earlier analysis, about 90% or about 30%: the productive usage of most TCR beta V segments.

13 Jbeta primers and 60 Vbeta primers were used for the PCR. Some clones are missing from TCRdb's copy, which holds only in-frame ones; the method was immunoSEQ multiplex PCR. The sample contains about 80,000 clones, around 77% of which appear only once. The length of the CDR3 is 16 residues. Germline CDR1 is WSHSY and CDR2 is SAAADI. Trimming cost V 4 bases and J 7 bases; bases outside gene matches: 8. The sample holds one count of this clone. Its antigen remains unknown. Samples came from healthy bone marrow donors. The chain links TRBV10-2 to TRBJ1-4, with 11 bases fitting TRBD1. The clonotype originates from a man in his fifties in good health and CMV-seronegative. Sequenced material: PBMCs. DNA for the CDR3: TGCGCCAGCAGTGGGAATGGACAGGGGGCTATTGAAAAACTGTTTTTT. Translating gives CASSGNGQGAIEKLFF.